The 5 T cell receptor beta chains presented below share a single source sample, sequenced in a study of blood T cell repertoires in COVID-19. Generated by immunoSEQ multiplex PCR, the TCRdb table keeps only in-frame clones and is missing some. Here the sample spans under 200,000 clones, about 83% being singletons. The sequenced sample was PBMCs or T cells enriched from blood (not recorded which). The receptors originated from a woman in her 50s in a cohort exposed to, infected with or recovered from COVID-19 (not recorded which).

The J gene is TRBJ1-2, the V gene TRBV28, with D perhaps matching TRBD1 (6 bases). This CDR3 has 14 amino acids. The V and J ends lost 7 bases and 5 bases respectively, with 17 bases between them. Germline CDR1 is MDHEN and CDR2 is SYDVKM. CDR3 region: CASKGWGGRYGYTF. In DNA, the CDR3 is TGTGCCAGCAAGGGATGGGGGGGGCGTTATGGCTACACCTTC.

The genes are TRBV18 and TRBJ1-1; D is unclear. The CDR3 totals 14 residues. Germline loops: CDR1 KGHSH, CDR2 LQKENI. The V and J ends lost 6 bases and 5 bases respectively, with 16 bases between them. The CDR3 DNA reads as TGTGCCAGCTCCAAGACGCCGGGGTTAACTGAAGCTTTCTTT. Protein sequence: CASSKTPGLTEAFF.

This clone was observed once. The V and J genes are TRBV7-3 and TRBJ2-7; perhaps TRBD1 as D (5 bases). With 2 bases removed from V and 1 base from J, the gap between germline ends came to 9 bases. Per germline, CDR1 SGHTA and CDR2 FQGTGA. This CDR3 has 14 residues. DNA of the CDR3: TGTGCCAGCAGCTTAGCCCCAGGGTCCTACGAGCAGTACTTC. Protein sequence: CASSLAPGSYEQYF.

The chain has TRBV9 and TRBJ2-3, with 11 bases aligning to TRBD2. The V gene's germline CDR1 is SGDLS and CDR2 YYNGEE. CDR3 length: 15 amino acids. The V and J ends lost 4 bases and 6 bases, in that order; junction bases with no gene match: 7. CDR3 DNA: TGTGCCAGCAGCCTTAGCGGGAGGGCCCCGGATACGCAGTATTTT. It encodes CASSLSGRAPDTQYF.

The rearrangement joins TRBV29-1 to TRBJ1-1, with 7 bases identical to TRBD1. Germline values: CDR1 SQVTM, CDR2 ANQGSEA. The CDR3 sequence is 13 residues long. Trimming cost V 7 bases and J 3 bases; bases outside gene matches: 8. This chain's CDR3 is CSALQGMDTEAFF. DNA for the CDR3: TGCAGCGCTCTACAGGGGATGGACACTGAAGCTTTCTTT.